Shown below are 21 T cell receptor beta chains from a single sample sequenced in a study of shared clonotypes between healthy human individuals. Naive CD8 cells, CD45RO-negative and positively selected for CCR7, excluded terminally differentiated effector memory CD45RA+ cells. Profiled with immunoSEQ multiplex PCR; TCRdb holds only in-frame clones, not every one. In the table there are roughly 2.1 million clones, approximately 94% of which are singletons. Sequencing was done on a sample of naive CD8+ T cells from PBMCs. Receptor source: a man between 18 and 29 years old in good health. Some clones in this sample may be carry-over from other donors' samples.

The J gene is TRBJ2-2, the V gene TRBV11-3; 9 nucleotides align to TRBD2. The CDR3 consists of 16 residues. Trimming took 5 bases from V and 6 from J; bases not matched to a gene: 10. Germline CDR1 reads SGHNT; CDR2 reads YENEEA. The chain's CDR3 is CASSPRGGPGAGELFF. The DNA for the CDR3 is TGTGCCAGCAGCCCGCGGGGGGGGCCGGGAGCCGGGGAGCTGTTTTTT.

The V and J genes are TRBV6-5 and TRBJ2-7; no clear D. The germline CDR1 and CDR2 sequences are MNHEY and SVGAGI. The CDR3 is 14 amino acids. Trimming cost V 2 bases and J 3 bases, with 11 bases left between them. CDR3 residues: CASSYTSEDYEQYF. CDR3 nucleotide sequence: TGTGCCAGCAGTTACACGTCTGAAGACTACGAGCAGTACTTC.

This rearrangement joins TRBV4-1 to TRBJ2-5; no clear D gene. This CDR3 is built from 14 residues. Germline CDR1 and CDR2: MGHRA and YSYEKL. V gave up 0 bases and J gave up 5 bases, with 10 bases separating them. The CDR3 here is CASSQDGLWETQYF. The DNA for the CDR3 is TGCGCCAGCAGCCAAGACGGGTTATGGGAGACCCAGTACTTC.

This sequence joins TRBV28 and TRBJ1-1; 7 bases agree with TRBD1. After removal of 4 bases from V and 7 bases from J, the junction contained 9 bases not matched to a gene. Germline V lookup: CDR1 MDHEN, CDR2 SYDVKM. CDR3 length: 14 residues. The CDR3 nucleotides are TGTGCCAGCAGTTCCGACAGGGATATCTATGAAGCTTTCTTT. Its protein is CASSSDRDIYEAFF.

V is TRBV6-4 and J is TRBJ1-2; no clear D gene. Trimming cost V 3 bases and J 5 bases, with 10 bases left between them. Germline V gives CDR1 MRHNA, CDR2 SNTAGT. The CDR3 covers 13 residues. CDR3 in amino acids: CASSEGRTYGYTF. The CDR3 DNA reads TGTGCCAGCAGTGAAGGCAGGACGTATGGCTACACCTTC.

Comment on this clone: Additional DNA sequences in this sample encode the identical CDR3. V gene TRBV27 combines with J gene TRBJ2-1, with TRBD2 matching 11 bases. The CDR3 is made up of 15 amino acids. Germline CDR1 and CDR2: MNHEY and SMNVEV (reference sequence). The V segment lost 5 bases and the J segment 4 bases; nucleotides outside the gene matches: 4. The CDR3 sequence: CASSLTSGNYNEQFF. The CDR3 nucleotides read TGTGCCAGCAGTCTGACTAGCGGGAATTACAATGAGCAGTTCTTC.

The rearrangement joins TRBV6-1 to TRBJ2-7; D remains unclear. This CDR3 has 12 amino acids. CDR1 MNHNS and CDR2 SASEGT come from the germline V gene. The CDR3 is CGVQQPSYEQYF. CDR3 bases: TGTGGAGTACAGCAACCCTCCTACGAGCAGTACTTC.

This chain joins TRBV5-1 and TRBJ2-7; tentative D call: TRBD1 (6 bases). CDR3 length: 13 residues. Between the trimmed V and J ends, which lost 5 bases and 2 bases, there was a span of 11 bases. Germline values: CDR1 SGHRS, CDR2 YFSETQ. CDR3 amino acids: CASSWDKTYEQYF. The DNA of the CDR3 is TGCGCCAGCAGTTGGGACAAAACCTACGAGCAGTACTTC.

This clone has only one observation. This chain joins TRBV6-6 and TRBJ2-1, with D perhaps TRBD2 (5 bases). CDR1 MNHNY and CDR2 SVGAGI come from the germline V gene (reference sequence). V lost 10 bases, J lost 4 bases, and 11 bases lay in between. The CDR3 loop spans 12 amino acids. The CDR3 region is CATKDSYNEQFF. The CDR3 DNA reads as TGTGCCACCAAGGACTCGTACAATGAGCAGTTCTTC.

A few counts support this clone. This chain links TRBV7-9 with TRBJ1-1; D possibly corresponds to TRBD1 (5 bases). The CDR3 is 13 amino acids. Deletions cut 6 bases from V and 1 base from J, with 9 bases between. CDR1 and CDR2 (germline): SEHNR, FQNEAQ (reference sequence). The CDR3 nucleotides are TGTGCCAGCAGTTGGGGACCGAACACTGAAGCTTTCTTT. As protein: CASSWGPNTEAFF.

The CDR3 protein is CASSFLGTDTQYF. The CDR3, as DNA: TGTGCCAGCAGCTTCCTCGGGACAGATACGCAGTATTTT. The genes are TRBV9 and TRBJ2-3; D gene uncertain. The germline V and J ends were trimmed by 4 bases and 3 bases, with 9 bases remaining between them. There are 13 residues in the CDR3. CDR1 SGDLS and CDR2 YYNGEE come from the germline V gene.

The chain carries TRBV7-9 and TRBJ2-7, with 8 positions matching TRBD1. The CDR3 totals 15 residues. The germline V gene encodes CDR1 SEHNR and CDR2 FQNEAQ (reference sequence). Trimming at V came to 7 bases and at J to 2 bases, leaving 10 bases not matched to a gene. CDR3 sequence: CASTGTGTTTYEQYF. In DNA, the CDR3 is TGTGCCAGCACCGGGACAGGAACTACGACCTACGAGCAGTACTTC.

This chain uses TRBV9 with TRBJ1-5; D is uncertain. V was shortened by 3 bases and J by 5 bases, with 9 bases between the two germline ends. The CDR3 is 13 residues long. In germline, CDR1 is SGDLS, CDR2 YYNGEE. The CDR3 DNA sequence: TGTGCCAGCAGCGCCGGAGAGTATCAGCCCCAGCATTTT. It specifies CASSAGEYQPQHF. Using reference TRBV9 and TRBJ1-5 for the parts outside the CDR3, the full variable domain is DSGVTQTPKHLITATGQRVTLRCSPRSGDLSVYWYQQSLDQGLQFLIQYYNGEERAKGNILERFSAQQFPDLHSELNLSSLELGDSALYFCASSAGEYQPQHFGDGTRLSIL.

This chain connects TRBV2 to TRBJ2-5; D remains ambiguous. The V end was cut by 3 bases, the J end by 1 base, with 6 bases between. The CDR3 contains 13 residues. Germline loops: CDR1 SNHLY, CDR2 FYNNEI. CDR3 loop: CASSDWAQETQYF. In nucleotides, the CDR3 is TGTGCCAGCAGTGACTGGGCCCAAGAGACCCAGTACTTC.

The chain carries TRBV5-6 and TRBJ2-1; 9 bases fit TRBD1. J lost 8 bases, V lost 7 bases, and 13 bases had no gene match. This CDR3 region has 15 residues. The germline V gene has CDR1 SGHDT and CDR2 YYEEEE. The CDR3 loop reads CASVGSGQGSHEQFF. The CDR3 DNA reads TGTGCCAGCGTAGGTTCCGGACAGGGGTCGCATGAGCAGTTCTTC.

The chain recombines TRBV7-9 with TRBJ2-1; 7 bases match TRBD2. J lost 7 bases, V lost 6 bases, and 3 bases had no gene match. Germline V gives CDR1 SEHNR, CDR2 FQNEAQ (reference sequence). There are 12 residues in the CDR3. CDR3 residues: CASRLSGNEQFF. The CDR3 DNA reads TGTGCCAGCAGACTTAGCGGGAATGAGCAGTTCTTC.

V is TRBV7-8 and J is TRBJ1-2; D not certain. The germline V and J ends were trimmed by 8 bases and 2 bases, with 9 bases remaining between them. The CDR3 has 12 residues. The V gene's germline CDR1 is SGHVS and CDR2 FQNEAQ. The CDR3 DNA reads as TGTGCCAGCGCTGGGGAGAACTATGGCTACACCTTC. Translation: CASAGENYGYTF. The whole variable domain, remainder taken from reference TRBV7-8 and TRBJ1-2, is GAGVSQSPRYKVAKRGQDVALRCDPISGHVSLFWYQQALGQGPEFLTYFQNEAQLDKSGLPSDRFFAERPEGSVSTLKIQRTQQEDSAVYLCASAGENYGYTFGSGTRLTVV.

This chain links TRBV27 with TRBJ2-7; the match to TRBD2 covers 11 bases. This CDR3 is 14 amino acids long. The V gene's germline CDR1 is MNHEY and CDR2 SMNVEV (reference sequence). Germline trimming cut 6 bases from V and 8 bases from J; bases unmatched to any gene: 9. The CDR3 spells CASSSSTSGRQQYF. The CDR3 nucleotides are TGTGCCAGCAGCTCAAGTACTAGCGGGAGACAGCAGTACTTC.

The chain is built from TRBV4-1 and TRBJ2-3, with TRBD2 matching 11 bases. The CDR3 spans 18 residues. After removal of 4 bases from V and 3 bases from J, the junction contained 12 bases not matched to a gene. Germline loops: CDR1 MGHRA, CDR2 YSYEKL. CDR3 nucleotides: TGCGCCAGCAGCCCCGCCCCCCTGGCTAGCGGGGGGACAGATACGCAGTATTTT. Amino acid sequence: CASSPAPLASGGTDTQYF.

This clone was found a few times. This rearrangement joins TRBV15 to TRBJ1-1; tentatively, D is TRBD1 (5 bases). V lost 6 bases, J lost 4 bases, and 12 bases lay in between. The germline CDR1 and CDR2 sequences are LNHNV and YYDKDF (reference sequence). The CDR3 length is 13 residues. CDR3 sequence: CATSQGWGTEAFF. The CDR3 DNA follows: TGTGCCACCAGTCAGGGATGGGGCACTGAAGCTTTCTTT.

This rearrangement joins TRBV7-3 to TRBJ1-2; TRBD1 matches at 8 bases. The germline V gene encodes CDR1 SGHTA and CDR2 FQGTGA. The trim removed 0 bases at V and 3 bases at J, leaving 9 bases unmatched. The CDR3 is 17 amino acids. The CDR3 sequence: CASSLTDREFEYYGYTF. In nucleotides, the CDR3 is TGTGCCAGCAGCTTAACGGACAGGGAGTTTGAGTACTATGGCTACACCTTC.